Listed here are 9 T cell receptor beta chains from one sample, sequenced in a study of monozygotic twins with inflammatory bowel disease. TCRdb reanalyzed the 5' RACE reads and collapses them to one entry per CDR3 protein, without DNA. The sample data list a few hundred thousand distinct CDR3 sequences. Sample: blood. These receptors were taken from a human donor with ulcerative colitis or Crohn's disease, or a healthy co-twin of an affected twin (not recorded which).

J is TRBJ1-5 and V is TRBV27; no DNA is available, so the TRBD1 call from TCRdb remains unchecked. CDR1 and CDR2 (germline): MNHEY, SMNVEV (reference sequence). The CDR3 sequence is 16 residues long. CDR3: CASSPFGGRGDQPQHF.

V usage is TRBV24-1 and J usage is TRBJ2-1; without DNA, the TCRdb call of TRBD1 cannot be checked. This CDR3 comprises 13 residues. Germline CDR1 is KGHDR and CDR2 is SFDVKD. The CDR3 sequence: CATSDSSTAQQFF.

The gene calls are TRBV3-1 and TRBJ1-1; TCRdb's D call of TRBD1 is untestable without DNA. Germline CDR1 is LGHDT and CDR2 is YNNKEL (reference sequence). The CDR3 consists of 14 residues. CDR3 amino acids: CASSRDTGDTEAFF. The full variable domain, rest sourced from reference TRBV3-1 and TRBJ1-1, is DTAVSQTPKYLVTQMGNDKSIKCEQNLGHDTMYWYKQDSKKFLKIMFSYNNKELIINETVPNRFSPKSPDKAHLNLHINSLELGDSAVYFCASSRDTGDTEAFFGQGTRLTVV.

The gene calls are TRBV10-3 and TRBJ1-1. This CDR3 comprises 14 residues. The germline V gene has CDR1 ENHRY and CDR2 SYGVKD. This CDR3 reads CAISVGTRDTEAFF.

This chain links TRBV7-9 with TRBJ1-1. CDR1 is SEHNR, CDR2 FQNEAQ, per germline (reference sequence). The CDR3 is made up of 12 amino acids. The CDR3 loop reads CASSEEGPGAFF.

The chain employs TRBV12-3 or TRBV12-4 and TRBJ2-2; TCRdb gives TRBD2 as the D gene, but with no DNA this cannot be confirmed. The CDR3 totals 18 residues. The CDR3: CASSYLAGGFSNTGELFF.

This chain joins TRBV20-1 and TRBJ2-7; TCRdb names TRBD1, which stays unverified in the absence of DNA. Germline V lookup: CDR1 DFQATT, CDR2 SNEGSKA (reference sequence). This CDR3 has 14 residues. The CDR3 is CSARSPDRLYEQYF.

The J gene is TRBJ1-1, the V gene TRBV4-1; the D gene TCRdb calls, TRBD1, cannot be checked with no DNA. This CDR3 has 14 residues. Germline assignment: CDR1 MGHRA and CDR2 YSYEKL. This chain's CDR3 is CASMRTAGNTEAFF.

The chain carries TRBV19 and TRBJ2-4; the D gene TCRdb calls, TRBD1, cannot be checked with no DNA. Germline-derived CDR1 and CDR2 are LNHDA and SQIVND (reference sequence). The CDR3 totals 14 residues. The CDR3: CASSDRWTENIQYF. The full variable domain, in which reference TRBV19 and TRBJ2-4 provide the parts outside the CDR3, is DGGITQSPKYLFRKEGQNVTLSCEQNLNHDAMYWYRQDPGQGLRLIYYSQIVNDFQKGDIAEGYSVSREKKESFPLTVTSAQKNPTAFYLCASSDRWTENIQYFGAGTRLSVL.